Below, one TCR beta chain is given with its context. CDR3 length: 19 residues. The germline V gene encodes CDR1 LNHDA and CDR2 SQIVND (reference sequence). The sample comes from a study of T cells expressing NK-cell markers. Across the whole study: TCR beta repertoires came from sorted CD3+CD56+NKG2C+, CD3+CD56+NKG2C- and CD3+CD56-NKG2C+ T cells.

It was by 5'RACE template switching with UMIs that TCR beta cDNA was made. Following a re-call of the 5' RACE reads, TCRdb has one entry per CDR3 protein and lacks DNA. The sample holds 350,000 to 450,000 distinct CDR3 sequences. The chain employs TRBV19 and TRBJ2-2. Sequencing used blood T cells: a sorted CD56 or NKG2C T cell subset, CD4+ or CD8+ T cells, or bulk PBMC T cells (not recorded which). The source is a man aged 18-75 years in good health. The CDR3 protein is CASSTFRRTKNANTGELFF.